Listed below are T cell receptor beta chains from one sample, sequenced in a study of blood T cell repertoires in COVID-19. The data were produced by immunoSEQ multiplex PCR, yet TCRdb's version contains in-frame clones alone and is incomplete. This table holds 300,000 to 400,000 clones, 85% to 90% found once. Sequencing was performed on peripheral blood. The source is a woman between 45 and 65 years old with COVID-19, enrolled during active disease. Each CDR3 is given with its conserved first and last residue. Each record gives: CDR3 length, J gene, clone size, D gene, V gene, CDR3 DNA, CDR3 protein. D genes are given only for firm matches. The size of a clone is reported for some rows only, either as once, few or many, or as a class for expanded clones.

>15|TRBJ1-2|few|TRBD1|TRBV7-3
TGTGCCAGCAGCTCCCGGGACAGGGGGCCCTATGGCTACACCTTC
CASSSRDRGPYGYTF
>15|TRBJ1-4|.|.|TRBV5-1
TGCGCCAGCAGCTGGCAGTCGGGAACTAATGAAAAACTGTTTTTT
CASSWQSGTNEKLFF
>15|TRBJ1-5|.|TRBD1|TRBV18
TGTGCCAGCTCAGCGGACAGGGTCGGTTTTCAGCCCCAGCATTTT
CASSADRVGFQPQHF
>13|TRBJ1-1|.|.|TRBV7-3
TGTGCCAGCAGCTCCCCGGGGAACACTGAAGCTTTCTTT
CASSSPGNTEAFF
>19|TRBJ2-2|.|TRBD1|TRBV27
TGTGCCAGCAGTCGACGGGCAGGGGGCACAGTCGCGAACACCGGGGAGCTGTTTTTT
CASSRRAGGTVANTGELFF
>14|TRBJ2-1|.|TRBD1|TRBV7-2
TGTGCCAGCAGCCCAGTATCCAACAGGGGTGAGCAGTTCTTC
CASSPVSNRGEQFF
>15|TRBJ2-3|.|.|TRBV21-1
TGTGCCAGCAGAATTTTCGGGACTAGCCCAGATACGCAGTATTTT
CASRIFGTSPDTQYF
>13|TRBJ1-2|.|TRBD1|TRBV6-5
TGTGCCAGCATCGACAGGGCTAACTATGGCTACACCTTC
CASIDRANYGYTF
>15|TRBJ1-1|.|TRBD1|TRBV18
TGTGCCAGCTCACCCTCCGGACAGGGAGAGTCTGAAGCTTTCTTT
CASSPSGQGESEAFF
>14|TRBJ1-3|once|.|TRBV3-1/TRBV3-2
TGTGCCAGCAGGGGCGTCCTCTCTGGAAACACCATATATTTT
CASRGVLSGNTIYF
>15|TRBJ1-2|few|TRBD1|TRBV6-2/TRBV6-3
TGTGCCAGCAGACCTCCCCCGGGACAGTCCTATGGCTACACCTTC
CASRPPPGQSYGYTF
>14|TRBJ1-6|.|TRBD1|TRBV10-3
TGTGCCATCAGGCCGGACAGGGGTAGCTCACCCCTCCACTTT
CAIRPDRGSSPLHF
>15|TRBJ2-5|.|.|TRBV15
TGTGCCACCAGCAGAGATCGGGACACCCAAGAGACCCAGTACTTC
CATSRDRDTQETQYF
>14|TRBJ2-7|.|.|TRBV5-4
TGTGCCAGCAGTTGGGACACCGCCTCCTACGAGCAGTACTTC
CASSWDTASYEQYF
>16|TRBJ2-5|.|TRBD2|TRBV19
TGTGCCAGTAGTATTAAGGGACTAGCGGACCAAGAGACCCAGTACTTC
CASSIKGLADQETQYF
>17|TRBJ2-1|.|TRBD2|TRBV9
TGTGCCAGCAGCGTAGCTACGGGACTAGCGGGAGTCGATGAGCAGTTCTTC
CASSVATGLAGVDEQFF
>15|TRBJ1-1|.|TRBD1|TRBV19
TGTGCCAGTAGTAGGGACACAGGGGGCAAAGCTGAAGCTTTCTTT
CASSRDTGGKAEAFF
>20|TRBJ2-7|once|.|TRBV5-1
TGCGCCAGCAGCTTGGCCCGAATGAGCCCCTTGGCAGGTTCGGCCTACGAGCAGTACTTC
CASSLARMSPLAGSAYEQYF
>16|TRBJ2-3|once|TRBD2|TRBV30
TGTGCCTGGAGTCACATAGCGGGAGGGCCCACAGATACGCAGTATTTT
CAWSHIAGGPTDTQYF
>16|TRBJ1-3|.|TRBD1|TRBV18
TGTGCCAGCTCACCCGTGACAGGGACGACTGGAAACACCATATATTTT
CASSPVTGTTGNTIYF
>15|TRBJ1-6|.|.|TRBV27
TGTGCCAGCAGTTATCAGTATTTACCCAATTCACCCCTCCACTTT
CASSYQYLPNSPLHF
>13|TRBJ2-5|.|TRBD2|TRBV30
TGTGCCTGGACCAGGACTAGCGGGCTTAAGCGGTACTTC
CAWTRTSGLKRYF